This TCR beta chain is drawn from a study of T cells in Graves' hyperthyroidism and ophthalmopathy. Study-level results: Among thyroid clonotypes expanded above 0.001, most also appeared in blood.

The CDR3 runs to 12 residues. Per the germline V gene, CDR1 is ENHRY and CDR2 is SYGVKD. Researchers took RNA transcripts and amplified the TCR beta CDR3 regions from them. The primer set for the first-round RT-PCR of the TCR CDR3 was HTBI. TCRdb re-derived calls from the multiplex PCR reads in MiXCR, one entry per CDR3 protein. Of about 700,000 distinct CDR3 sequences listed, 45% are singletons. Regarding this clonotype: As yet, its antigen is unknown. The junction does not match germline at one end; this may be a read error.

The TCR sequence derives from an adult man with Graves' disease, either hyperthyroidism or ophthalmopathy (not recorded which). This chain joins TRBV10-3 and TRBJ2-5; D is undetermined. The sequencing input was peripheral blood or thyroid tissue (not recorded which). Here the CDR3 reads CANSPTQEAQYF. The CDR3 coding sequence is TGTGCCAACAGCCCCACCCAAGAGGCCCAGTACTTC.